Below, one T cell receptor beta chain is given with its context. Its recognized antigen is unknown. Base quality data are lacking; no much larger clone is found one base away. Healthy HIV-negative adults with no recently reported acute infections or vaccinations were included as donors. Only Caucasian adults living in Nashville, Tennessee, USA were represented among the donors. CD4+ T cells were enriched through magnetic negative selection, after which naive cells were positively selected on CD45RA and the remaining negative fraction served as the memory subset. Blood was obtained by leukapheresis, after which PBMCs were separated by Ficoll-Histopaque density gradient centrifugation and cryopreserved in liquid nitrogen vapor phase. Analytical flow cytometry was used to check the purity and quantity of every magnetically sorted T cell population. From each sorted fraction, genomic DNA was isolated and quantified by UV absorbance on a Nanodrop 2000c.

The sample comes from a study of shared clonotypes between healthy human individuals (dated by TCRdb to the early 2020s). The study in broad terms: The cohort included a few men and a couple of women between 18 and 49 years of age. For each donor, CD4 naive and CD4 memory were each run on three plates, CD8 naive on two plates, and CD8 memory on one plate. The study deeply sequenced blood TCR repertoires of about 5 healthy adults to estimate repertoire size and the extent of clonotype sharing between individuals. Different laboratories and diverse techniques were used to prepare libraries and sequence TCR repertoires, to increase sequencing depth and limit assay-specific biases. Per donor, leukapheresis produced somewhere between about 0.9 and 9.5 billion PBMCs. Overall study outcomes, separate from this receptor: When a few donors were compared, the shared fraction of clonotypes was about 5.2% for naive CD4, less than 4% for naive CD8, more than 2% for memory CD4, and 0.35% to 0.4% for memory CD8. Based on pairwise subsampling, the degree of clonotype sharing among donors was expected to be affected by sequencing depth. Rarefaction of sorted-subset datasets indicated incomplete sequencing despite the large sequencing depth. Sampling was restricted to blood, and TCR repertoires in tissues likely differ from the TCR repertoires found in blood. The small number of donors limited the genetic and exposure-history diversity represented. Clonotypes shared by all four sorted-subset donors showed higher generation probabilities than non-shared clonotypes. Estimated clonotype richness was generally larger for naive than for memory subsets.

TCR CDR3 regions were amplified from genomic DNA by multiplex PCR using the deep immunoSEQ assay. For each cell subset, the extracted genomic DNA was distributed evenly across all wells of several immunoSEQ 96-well plates, and each plate served as one replicate. For sorted subsets, each replicate PCR was loaded with roughly 0.2 ug genomic DNA, equivalent to some 31,000 T cell genomes. Purified libraries were measured with a Qubit 3.0 fluorometer, size-checked on a Bioanalyzer 2100, and measured again with the KAPA Library Quantification kit. Every immunoSEQ 96-well plate was sequenced on a separate single-read 150-cycle Illumina NextSeq 550 flow cell. In the original analysis: Because the immunoSEQ output included only junctional sequences and no quality scores, the filtering could not be the same as the filtering used for full-length reads. Sequences were annotated with PyIR, a Python wrapper for IgBLAST v1.9, and V/J genes and CDR3 were assigned using IMGT germline references. Reads were removed for weak V/J assignments (E-value above 1e-6), missing CDR3, stop codons, out-of-frame junctions, or ambiguous translated residues. A V3J clonotype was defined by an identical inferred V gene, J gene, and CDR3 amino acid sequence. The percentage overlap between two repertoires was calculated by dividing the number of shared unique clonotypes by the size of the smaller repertoire. Three approaches were used to assess repertoire richness: RTK rarefaction, the Chao1 estimator, and Recon v2.1 estimates of unobserved clonotypes. Generation probabilities for all TCRbeta clonotypes obtained by the gDNA method from a handful of donors were computed using OLGA. In TCRdb, the immuneACCESS table is reduced to in-frame sequences with V and J assigned. These tables do not hold every clone; where another copy was compared, an unresolved V gene accounts for under half, and the others remain unexplained. D and trimming were read from the DNA, whereas the V and J calls and clone size are those reported in that table. This sample lists some 550,000 clones; less than 98% were detected once. The ten top clones hold 0.057% of the sample.

The germline V gene yields SGHVS for CDR1 and FQNEAQ for CDR2. The junction shows trimming of 2 bases on V and 1 base on J, and the gene matches do not reach 12 bases of it. Counted from cysteine to phenylalanine, this CDR3 has 21 amino acids. Only CDR3 DNA remains: 63 bases, in frame from the first base. The rearranged segments are TRBV7-8 and TRBJ2-2; 14 central bases correspond to TRBD2. The sample consisted of naive CD4+ T cells sorted from blood. Read against the paper, the sample's cell subset or site label means: CD45RA+ positively selected. The sequence was obtained from a woman in her 30s in good health. CDR3 sequence: CASSLSVRGLAGAGNTGELFF. In nucleotide form, the sequence is TGTGCCAGCAGCTTAAGCGTAAGGGGACTAGCGGGAGCCGGGAACACCGGGGAGCTGTTTTTT.